This is a list of T cell receptor beta chains from one sample in a study of vaccination effects on CD4 cells after COVID-19. Their specific antigens are unknown. Clones were sequenced by immunoSEQ multiplex PCR, and TCRdb holds only the in-frame ones, with some missing. The sample shows tens of thousands of clones, approximately 79% of them seen only once. The sequences come from CD4+ T cells from PBMCs cultured without peptide, collected after COVID-19 vaccination. Every receptor here comes from a human donor who received a COVID-19 vaccine. Both conserved end residues are part of each CDR3. A D gene is named only where the DNA matches it firmly. Size is stated for part of the rows, as once, few or many counts, or as a class when the clone is expanded.

D	V	size	J	DNA	CDR3
TRBD1	TRBV6-5	.	TRBJ2-2	TGTGCCAGCACCACAGGGGGCGCGGGCACCGGGGAGCTGTTTTTT	CASTTGGAGTGELFF
TRBD1	TRBV3-1/TRBV3-2	.	TRBJ1-5	TGTGCCAGCAGCCAAGGGACAGGGGGTCAGCCCCAGCATTTT	CASSQGTGGQPQHF
.	TRBV10-3	.	TRBJ1-2	TGTGCCATCAGTGACGGGATGGGCTACACCTTC	CAISDGMGYTF
.	TRBV7-8	.	TRBJ1-1	TGTGCCAGCAGCTTGGACAGGAACACTGAAGCTTTCTTT	CASSLDRNTEAFF
TRBD2	TRBV4-2	.	TRBJ2-5	TGTGCCAGCAGCCAACTAGCGGGGAACCAAGAGACCCAGTACTTC	CASSQLAGNQETQYF
.	TRBV24-1	.	TRBJ2-3	TGTGCCACCAGTGATACGAGGGGGACAGATACGCAGTATTTT	CATSDTRGTDTQYF
.	TRBV24-1	.	TRBJ2-3	TGTGCCACCAGTGATACCAGGGCGGGAGATACGCAGTATTTT	CATSDTRAGDTQYF
.	TRBV7-9	few	TRBJ2-2	TGTGCCAGCAGCTCGAGTTATAGGGGGGAGCTGTTTTTT	CASSSSYRGELFF
TRBD1	TRBV5-1	.	TRBJ1-1	TGCGCCAGCAGCTTGAGAACAGGGGGCAACACTGAAGCTTTCTTT	CASSLRTGGNTEAFF
TRBD1	TRBV9	.	TRBJ1-1	TGTGCCAGCAGCGTAGATCCGGACAGGGGATATCTTGAAGCTTTCTTT	CASSVDPDRGYLEAFF